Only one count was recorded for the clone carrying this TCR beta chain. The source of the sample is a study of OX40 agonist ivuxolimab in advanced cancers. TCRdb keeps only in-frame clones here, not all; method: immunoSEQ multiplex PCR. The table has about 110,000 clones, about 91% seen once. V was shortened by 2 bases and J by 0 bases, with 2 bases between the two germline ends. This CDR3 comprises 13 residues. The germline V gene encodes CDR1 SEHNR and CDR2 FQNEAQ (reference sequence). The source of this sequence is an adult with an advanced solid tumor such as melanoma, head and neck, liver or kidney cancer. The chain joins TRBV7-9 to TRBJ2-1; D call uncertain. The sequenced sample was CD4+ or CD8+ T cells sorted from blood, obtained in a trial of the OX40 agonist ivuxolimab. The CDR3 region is CASSLNSYNEQFF. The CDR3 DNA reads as TGTGCCAGCAGCTTAAACTCCTACAATGAGCAGTTCTTC.